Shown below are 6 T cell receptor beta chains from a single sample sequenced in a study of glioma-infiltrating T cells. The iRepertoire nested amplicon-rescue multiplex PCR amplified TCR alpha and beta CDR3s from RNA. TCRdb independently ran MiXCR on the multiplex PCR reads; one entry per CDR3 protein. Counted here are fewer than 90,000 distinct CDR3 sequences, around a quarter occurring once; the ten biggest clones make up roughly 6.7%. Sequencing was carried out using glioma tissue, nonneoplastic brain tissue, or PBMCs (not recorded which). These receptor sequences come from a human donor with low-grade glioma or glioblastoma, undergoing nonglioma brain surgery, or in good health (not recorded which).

The CDR3 loop reads CSARVHRGDSTDTQYF. The CDR3 DNA reads as TGCAGTGCTAGAGTCCATAGAGGGGATAGCACAGATACGCAGTATTTT. The chain links TRBV20-1 to TRBJ2-3; D is tentatively TRBD1 or TRBD2 (5 bases each). Per the germline V gene, CDR1 is DFQATT and CDR2 is SNEGSKA (reference sequence). Trimming left V 1 base short and J 0 bases short, with 14 bases between. This CDR3 is built from 16 residues.

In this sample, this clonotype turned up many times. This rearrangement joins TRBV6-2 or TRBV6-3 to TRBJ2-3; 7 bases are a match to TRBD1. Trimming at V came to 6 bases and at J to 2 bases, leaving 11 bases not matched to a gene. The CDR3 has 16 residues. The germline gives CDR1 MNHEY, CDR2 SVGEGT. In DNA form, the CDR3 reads TGTGCCAGCAGCAACACCTTGACAGGGCCCACAGATACGCAGTATTTT. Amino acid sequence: CASSNTLTGPTDTQYF.

CDR3 nucleotide sequence: TGCGCCAGCAGCTTACCTCCCGGGGGGCACAATGAGCAGTTCTTC. Protein: CASSLPPGGHNEQFF. The chain uses TRBV5-1 and TRBJ2-1; D may be TRBD2 (7 bases). Germline lookup yields CDR1 SGHRS and CDR2 YFSETQ. Trimming left V 2 bases short and J 5 bases short, with 14 bases between. This CDR3 spans 15 amino acids.

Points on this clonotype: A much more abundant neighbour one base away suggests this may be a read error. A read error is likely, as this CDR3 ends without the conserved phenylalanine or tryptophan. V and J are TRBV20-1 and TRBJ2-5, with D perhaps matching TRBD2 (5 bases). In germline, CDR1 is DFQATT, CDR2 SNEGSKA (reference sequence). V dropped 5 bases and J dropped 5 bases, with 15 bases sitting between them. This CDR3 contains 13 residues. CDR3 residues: CSASERAWETQYL. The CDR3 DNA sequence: TGCAGTGCTTCTGAGAGGGCTTGGGAGACCCAGTACTTA.

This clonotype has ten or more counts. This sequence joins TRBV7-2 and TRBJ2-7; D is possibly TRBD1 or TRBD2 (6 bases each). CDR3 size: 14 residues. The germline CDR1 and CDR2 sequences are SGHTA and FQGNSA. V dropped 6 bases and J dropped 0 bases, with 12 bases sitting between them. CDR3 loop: CASRAGGSSYEQYF. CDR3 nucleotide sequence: TGTGCCAGCAGAGCCGGGGGCAGCTCCTACGAGCAGTACTTC.

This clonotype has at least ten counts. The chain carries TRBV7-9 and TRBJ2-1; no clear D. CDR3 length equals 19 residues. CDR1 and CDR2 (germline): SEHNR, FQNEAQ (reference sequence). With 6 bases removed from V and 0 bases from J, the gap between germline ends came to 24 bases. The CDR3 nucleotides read TGTGCCAGCAGGACACGACCCGCGCTGTACGAGGCCTCCTACAATGAGCAGTTCTTC. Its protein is CASRTRPALYEASYNEQFF.